These T cell receptor beta chains were read from a single sample in a study of cytomegalovirus exposure and HLA in healthy donors. Measured with immunoSEQ multiplex PCR; TCRdb has only the in-frame clones, and not every one. The sample has approximately 260,000 clones, 75% to 90% seen once. Sequenced material: PBMCs. Receptors originate from a woman in her 30s in good health and CMV-seropositive. CDR3s include the opening cysteine and the closing phenylalanine or tryptophan.

v_call | cdr3_aa
TRBV27 | CASSLWGTLAGGGEQYF
TRBV5-1 | CASSLDRGFDEQFF
TRBV5-1 | CASSHVALGEDEQFF
TRBV6-5 | CASSQGSGAQHF
TRBV7-9 | CASSPSGSSYNEQFF
TRBV5-1 | CASSFRGLDTEAFF
TRBV5-1 | CASSLATSGNPYEQYF
TRBV27 | CASSLLQGDTEAFF
TRBV5-8 | CASSLGTGGVSYEQYF
TRBV18 | CASSPSGWAQPQHF
TRBV6-1 | CASSETRSHTPGTYEQYF
TRBV5-1 | CASSLGLYSGANVLTF
TRBV7-6 | CASSLQVNTEAFF
TRBV15 | CATSRLEETQYF
TRBV2 | CATNGQGEKLFF
TRBV15 | CATTGQGLRNTIYF
TRBV9 | CASSATFWTAEEQYF
TRBV7-3 | CASSTGTGSEQYF
TRBV6-4 | CASSGQGDYNEQFF
TRBV25-1 | CASSEYFTGRGEQYF
TRBV11-2 | CASSLSARGGWQPQHF
TRBV30 | CAWSILAGGAGELFF
TRBV29-1 | CSGTGASRTSNTEAFF
TRBV5-1 | CASSLVVDSPYEQYF
TRBV11-1 | CASSLARGSGYTF
TRBV21-1 | CASSSTSITYEQYF
TRBV10-2 | CASSEAGDIETQYF
TRBV27 | CASSLTKAYEQYF
TRBV10-3 | CAISELAGLRQPQHF
TRBV11-3 | CASSLDGRAEETQYF
TRBV25-1 | CASSESPGELFF
TRBV5-4 | CASSVTSGRETQYF
TRBV5-1 | CASSFSAGAFNEQFF
TRBV6-6 | CASSRRQSSGANVLTF
TRBV7-3 | CASSPHDRAQETQYF
TRBV15 | CATSRAPTGAKNIQYF
TRBV6-1 | CASSGAIGGNTIYF
TRBV5-6 | CASNNLDRFLYNEQFF
TRBV9 | CASSVAGTPYQPQHF
TRBV2 | CASRGDRLDSTGELFF
TRBV11-2 | CASSFTLNTEAFF
TRBV25-1 | CASSEGLANHYEQYF
TRBV7-2 | CASSLTSASSYNEQFF
TRBV7-9 | CASSLARVNEQFF
TRBV5-1 | CASSLGRVMAGELFF
TRBV18 | CASSQRTAYNEQFF
TRBV7-2 | CASSPMETQYF
TRBV4-2 | CASSLAAGESTDTQYF